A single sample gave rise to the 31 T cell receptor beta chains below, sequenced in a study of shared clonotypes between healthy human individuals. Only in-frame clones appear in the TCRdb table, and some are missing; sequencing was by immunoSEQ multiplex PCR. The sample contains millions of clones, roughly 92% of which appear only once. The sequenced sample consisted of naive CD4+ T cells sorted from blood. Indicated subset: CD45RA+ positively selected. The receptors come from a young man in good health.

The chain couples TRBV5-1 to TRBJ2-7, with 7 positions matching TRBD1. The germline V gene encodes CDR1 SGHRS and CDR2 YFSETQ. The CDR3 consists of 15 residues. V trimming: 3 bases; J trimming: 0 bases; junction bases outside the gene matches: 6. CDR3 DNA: TGCGCCAGCAGCTCGATGACAGGGAGCTCCTACGAGCAGTACTTC. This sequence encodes CASSSMTGSSYEQYF. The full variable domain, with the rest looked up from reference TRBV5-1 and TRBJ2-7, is KAGVTQTPRYLIKTRGQQVTLSCSPISGHRSVSWYQQTPGQGLQFLFEYFSETQRNKGNFPGRFSGRQFSNSRSEMNVSTLELGDSALYLCASSSMTGSSYEQYFGPGTRLTVT.

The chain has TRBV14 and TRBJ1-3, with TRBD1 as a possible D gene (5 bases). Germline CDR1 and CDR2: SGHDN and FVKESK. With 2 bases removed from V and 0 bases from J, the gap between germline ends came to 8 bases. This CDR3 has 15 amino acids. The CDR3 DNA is TGTGCCAGCAGCCAAAGGACACCCTCTGGAAACACCATATATTTT. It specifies CASSQRTPSGNTIYF.

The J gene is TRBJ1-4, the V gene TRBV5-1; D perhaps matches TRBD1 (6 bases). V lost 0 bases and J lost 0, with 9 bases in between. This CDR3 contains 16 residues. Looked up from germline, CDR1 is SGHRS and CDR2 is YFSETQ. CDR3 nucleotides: TGCGCCAGCAGCTTGGGACAGGCCGCAACTAATGAAAAACTGTTTTTT. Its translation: CASSLGQAATNEKLFF.

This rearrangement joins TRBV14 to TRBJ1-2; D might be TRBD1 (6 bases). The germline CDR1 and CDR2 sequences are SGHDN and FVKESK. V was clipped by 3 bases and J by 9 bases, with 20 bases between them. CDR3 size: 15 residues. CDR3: CASSQTLGGLVSYTF. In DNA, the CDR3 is TGTGCCAGCAGCCAGACTCTCGGGGGGCTGGTGAGCTACACCTTC.

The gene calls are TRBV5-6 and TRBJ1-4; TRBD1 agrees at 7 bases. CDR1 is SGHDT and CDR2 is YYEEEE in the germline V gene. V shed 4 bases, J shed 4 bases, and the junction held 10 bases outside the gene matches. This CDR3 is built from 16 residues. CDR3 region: CASSSRQGLFNEKLFF. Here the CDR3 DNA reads TGTGCCAGCAGCAGCCGACAGGGATTGTTTAATGAAAAACTGTTTTTT.

The CDR3 bases are TGTGCCATCAGGCCCGGGACAGGGGACTATGGCTACACCTTC. It encodes CAIRPGTGDYGYTF. The V gene is TRBV10-3, the J gene TRBJ1-2; TRBD1 matches at 10 bases. V lost 6 bases and J lost 3; bases outside the gene matches: 4. The CDR3 runs 14 residues. Germline CDR1 reads ENHRY; CDR2 reads SYGVKD.

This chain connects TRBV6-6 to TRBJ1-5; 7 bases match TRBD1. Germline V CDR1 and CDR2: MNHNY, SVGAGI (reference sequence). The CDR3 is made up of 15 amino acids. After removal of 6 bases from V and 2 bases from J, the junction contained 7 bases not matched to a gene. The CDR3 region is CASRNEGAGNQPQHF. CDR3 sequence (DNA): TGTGCCAGCAGGAACGAGGGGGCGGGCAATCAGCCCCAGCATTTT.

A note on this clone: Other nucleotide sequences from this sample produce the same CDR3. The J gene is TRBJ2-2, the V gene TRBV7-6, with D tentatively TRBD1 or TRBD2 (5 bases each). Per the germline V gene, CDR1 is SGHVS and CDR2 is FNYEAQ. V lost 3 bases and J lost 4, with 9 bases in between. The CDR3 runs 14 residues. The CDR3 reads CASSLGTGTGELFF. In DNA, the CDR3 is TGTGCCAGCAGCTTGGGGACGGGCACCGGGGAGCTGTTTTTT.

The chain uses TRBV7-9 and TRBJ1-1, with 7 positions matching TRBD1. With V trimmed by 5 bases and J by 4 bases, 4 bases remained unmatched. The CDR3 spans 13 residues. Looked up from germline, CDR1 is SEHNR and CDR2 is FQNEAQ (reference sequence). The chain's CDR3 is CASSLTGSTEAFF. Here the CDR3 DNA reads TGTGCCAGCAGCCTGACAGGGAGCACTGAAGCTTTCTTT.

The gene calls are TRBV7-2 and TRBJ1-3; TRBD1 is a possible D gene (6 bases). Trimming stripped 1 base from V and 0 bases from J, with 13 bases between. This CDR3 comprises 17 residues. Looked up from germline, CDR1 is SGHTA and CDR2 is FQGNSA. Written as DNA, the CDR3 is TGTGCCAGCAGCTTAGGAGGGGGTTTGAGCTCTGGAAACACCATATATTTT. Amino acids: CASSLGGGLSSGNTIYF.

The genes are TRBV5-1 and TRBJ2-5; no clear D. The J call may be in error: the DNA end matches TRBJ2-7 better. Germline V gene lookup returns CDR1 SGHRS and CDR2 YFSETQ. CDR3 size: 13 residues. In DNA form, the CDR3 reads TGCGCCAGCAGCTTGGAAAGGTATGGCGAGCAGTACTTC. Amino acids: CASSLERYGEQYF.

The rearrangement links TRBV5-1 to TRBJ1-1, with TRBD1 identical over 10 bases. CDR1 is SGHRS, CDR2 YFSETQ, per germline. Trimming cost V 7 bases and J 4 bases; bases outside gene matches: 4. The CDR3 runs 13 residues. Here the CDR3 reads CASGQGGSTEAFF. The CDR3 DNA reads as TGCGCCAGCGGACAGGGGGGGAGCACTGAAGCTTTCTTT.

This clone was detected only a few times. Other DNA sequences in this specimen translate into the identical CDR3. The CDR3: CAWTRQGTTEAFF. In DNA form, the CDR3 reads TGTGCCTGGACTCGACAGGGGACCACTGAAGCTTTCTTT. This chain joins TRBV30 and TRBJ1-1, with 8 positions matching TRBD1. The CDR3 spans 13 residues. CDR1 and CDR2 from the germline V gene are GTSNPN and SVGIG (reference sequence). Trimming took 4 bases from V and 4 from J; bases not matched to a gene: 5.

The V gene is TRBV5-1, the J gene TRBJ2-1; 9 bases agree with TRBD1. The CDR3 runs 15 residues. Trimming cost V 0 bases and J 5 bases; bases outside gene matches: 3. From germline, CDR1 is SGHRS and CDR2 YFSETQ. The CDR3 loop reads CASSLADRGDNEQFF. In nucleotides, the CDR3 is TGCGCCAGCAGCTTGGCTGACAGGGGGGACAATGAGCAGTTCTTC.

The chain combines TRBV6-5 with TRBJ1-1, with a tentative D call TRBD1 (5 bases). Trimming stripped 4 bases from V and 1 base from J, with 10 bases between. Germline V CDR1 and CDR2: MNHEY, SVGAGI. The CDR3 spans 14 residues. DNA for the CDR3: TGTGCCAGCAGTTTCGGGACGGGGAACACTGAAGCTTTCTTT. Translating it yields CASSFGTGNTEAFF.

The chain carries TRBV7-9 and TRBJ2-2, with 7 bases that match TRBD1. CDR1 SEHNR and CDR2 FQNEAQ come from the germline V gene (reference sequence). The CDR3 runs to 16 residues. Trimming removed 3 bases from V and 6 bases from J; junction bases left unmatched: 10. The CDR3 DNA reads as TGTGCCAGCAGCTTTATACTTCAGGGGGACGCCGGGGAGCTGTTTTTT. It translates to CASSFILQGDAGELFF.

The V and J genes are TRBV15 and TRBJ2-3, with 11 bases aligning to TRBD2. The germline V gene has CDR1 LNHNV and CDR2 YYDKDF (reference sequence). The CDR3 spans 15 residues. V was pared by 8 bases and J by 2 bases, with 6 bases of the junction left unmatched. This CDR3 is CATGLLAGATDTQYF. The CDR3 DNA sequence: TGTGCCACCGGATTACTAGCGGGGGCCACAGATACGCAGTATTTT.

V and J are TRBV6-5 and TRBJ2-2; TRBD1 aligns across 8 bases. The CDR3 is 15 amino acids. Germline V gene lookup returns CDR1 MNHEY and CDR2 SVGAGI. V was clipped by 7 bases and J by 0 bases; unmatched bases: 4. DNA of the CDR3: TGTGCCAGCATCGCACAGGGGGCGAACACCGGGGAGCTGTTTTTT. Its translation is CASIAQGANTGELFF.

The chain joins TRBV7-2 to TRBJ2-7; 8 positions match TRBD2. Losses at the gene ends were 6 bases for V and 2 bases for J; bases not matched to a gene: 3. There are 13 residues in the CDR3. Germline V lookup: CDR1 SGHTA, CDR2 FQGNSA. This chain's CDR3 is CASRSGGAYEQYF. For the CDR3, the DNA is TGTGCCAGCAGGTCGGGGGGGGCCTACGAGCAGTACTTC.

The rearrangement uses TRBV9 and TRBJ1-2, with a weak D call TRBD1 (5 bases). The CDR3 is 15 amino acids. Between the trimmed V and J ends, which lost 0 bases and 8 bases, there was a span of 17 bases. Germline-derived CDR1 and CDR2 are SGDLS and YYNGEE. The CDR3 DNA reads TGTGCCAGCAGCGTAGAGGGTACAGGTAGCTTAGGCTACACCTTC. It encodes CASSVEGTGSLGYTF.

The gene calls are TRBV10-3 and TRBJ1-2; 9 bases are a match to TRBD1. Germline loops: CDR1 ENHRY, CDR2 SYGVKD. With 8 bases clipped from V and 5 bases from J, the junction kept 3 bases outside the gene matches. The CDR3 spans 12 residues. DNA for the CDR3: TGTGCCATCGATGGACAGGGGTATGGCTACACCTTC. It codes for CAIDGQGYGYTF.

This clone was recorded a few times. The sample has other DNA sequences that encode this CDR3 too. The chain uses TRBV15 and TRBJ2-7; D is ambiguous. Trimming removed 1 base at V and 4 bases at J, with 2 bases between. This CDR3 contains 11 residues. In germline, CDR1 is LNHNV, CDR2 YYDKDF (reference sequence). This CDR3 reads CATSRGYEQYF. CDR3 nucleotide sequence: TGTGCCACCAGCAGAGGATACGAGCAGTACTTC.

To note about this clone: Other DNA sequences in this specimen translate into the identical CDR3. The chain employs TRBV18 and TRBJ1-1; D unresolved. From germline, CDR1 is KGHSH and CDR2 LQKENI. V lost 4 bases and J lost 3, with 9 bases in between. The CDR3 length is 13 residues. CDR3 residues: CASSRVLDTEAFF. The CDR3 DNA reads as TGTGCCAGCTCACGGGTGCTCGACACTGAAGCTTTCTTT.

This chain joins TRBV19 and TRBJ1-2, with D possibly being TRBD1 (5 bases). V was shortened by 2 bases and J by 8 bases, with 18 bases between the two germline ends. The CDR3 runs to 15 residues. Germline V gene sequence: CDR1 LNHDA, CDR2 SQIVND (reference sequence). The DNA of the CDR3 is TGTGCCAGTAGTATACAAGGGACCCTCTTGGGCGGCTACACCTTC. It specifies CASSIQGTLLGGYTF.

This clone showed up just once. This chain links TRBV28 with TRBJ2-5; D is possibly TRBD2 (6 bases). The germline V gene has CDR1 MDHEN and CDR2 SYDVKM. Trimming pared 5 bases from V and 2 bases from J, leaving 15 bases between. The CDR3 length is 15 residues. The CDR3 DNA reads TGTGCCAGCAGTCTACCTACGGGGGAGCAAGAGACCCAGTACTTC. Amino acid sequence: CASSLPTGEQETQYF.

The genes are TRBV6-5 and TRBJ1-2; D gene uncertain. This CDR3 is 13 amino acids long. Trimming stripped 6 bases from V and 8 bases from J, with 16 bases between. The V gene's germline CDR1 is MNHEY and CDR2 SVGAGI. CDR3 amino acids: CASSLDGPRGYTF. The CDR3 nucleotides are TGTGCCAGCAGCCTCGACGGTCCTCGAGGCTACACCTTC.

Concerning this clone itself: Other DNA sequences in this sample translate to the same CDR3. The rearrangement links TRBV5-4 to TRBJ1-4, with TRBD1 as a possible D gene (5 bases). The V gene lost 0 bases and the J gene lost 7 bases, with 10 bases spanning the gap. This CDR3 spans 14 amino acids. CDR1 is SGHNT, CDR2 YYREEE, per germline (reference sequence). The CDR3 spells CASSLAGGGEKLFF. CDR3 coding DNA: TGTGCCAGCAGCTTGGCCGGGGGGGGTGAAAAACTGTTTTTT.

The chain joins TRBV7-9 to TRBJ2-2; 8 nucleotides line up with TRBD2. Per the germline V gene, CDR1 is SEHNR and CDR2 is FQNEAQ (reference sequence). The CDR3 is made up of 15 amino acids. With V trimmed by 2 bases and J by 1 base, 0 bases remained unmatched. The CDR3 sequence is CASSLTSGNTGELFF. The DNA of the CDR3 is TGTGCCAGCAGCTTAACTAGCGGGAACACCGGGGAGCTGTTTTTT. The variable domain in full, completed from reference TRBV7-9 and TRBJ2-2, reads DTGVSQNPRHKITKRGQNVTFRCDPISEHNRLYWYRQTLGQGPEFLTYFQNEAQLEKSRLLSDRFSAERPKGSFSTLEIQRTEQGDSAMYLCASSLTSGNTGELFFGEGSRLTVL.

The CDR3 reads CASTQQWGGALGTEAFF. CDR3 sequence (DNA): TGTGCCAGCACCCAACAATGGGGGGGCGCATTAGGCACTGAAGCTTTCTTT. V usage is TRBV5-8 and J usage is TRBJ1-1, with a tentative D call TRBD1 (6 bases). Trimming removed 6 bases at V and 4 bases at J, with 25 bases between. This CDR3 has 17 residues. Germline-derived CDR1 and CDR2 are SGHTS and YDEGEE.

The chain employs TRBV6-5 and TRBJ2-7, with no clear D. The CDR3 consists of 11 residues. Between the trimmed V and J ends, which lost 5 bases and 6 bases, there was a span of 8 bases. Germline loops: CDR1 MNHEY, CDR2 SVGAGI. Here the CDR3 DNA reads TGTGCCAGCAGTGGTCCCTCCGAGCAGTACTTC. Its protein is CASSGPSEQYF.

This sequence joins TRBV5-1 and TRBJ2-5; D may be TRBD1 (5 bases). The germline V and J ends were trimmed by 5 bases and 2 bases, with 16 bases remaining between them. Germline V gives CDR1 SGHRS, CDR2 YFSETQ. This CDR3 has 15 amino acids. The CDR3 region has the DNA TGCGCCAGCAGTCCTCAGACAGACTTACAAGAGACCCAGTACTTC. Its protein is CASSPQTDLQETQYF.